Following are 27 T cell receptor beta chains from one sample sequenced in a study of T cells in Graves' hyperthyroidism and ophthalmopathy. TCR beta CDR3 regions were amplified from RNA. In the first-round RT-PCR of the TCR CDR3, the HTBI primer set was used. TCRdb passed the multiplex PCR reads through MiXCR, listing each CDR3 protein once. This sample has approximately 740,000 distinct CDR3 sequences; 13% to 15% occur once, and the top ten carry 9.5% to 13%. Source material: blood. These receptors were taken from a woman younger than 30 with Graves' hyperthyroidism.

This clonotype has only a few counts. The chain combines TRBV7-9 with TRBJ1-2, with D hard to call. In germline, CDR1 is SEHNR, CDR2 FQNEAQ (reference sequence). Trimming took off 10 bases at V and 6 bases at J, with 24 bases between the two ends. This CDR3 has 15 residues. CDR3 amino acids: CAIGRAETIYNGYTF. The CDR3 DNA sequence: TGTGCCATCGGGAGGGCAGAGACCATCTATAATGGCTACACCTTC. Based on the CDR3 plus reference TRBV7-9 and TRBJ1-2, the full variable domain is DTGVSQNPRHKITKRGQNVTFRCDPISEHNRLYWYRQTLGQGPEFLTYFQNEAQLEKSRLLSDRFSAERPKGSFSTLEIQRTEQGDSAMYLCAIGRAETIYNGYTFGSGTRLTVV.

This sequence joins TRBV9 and TRBJ2-7; D could derive from TRBD1 or TRBD2 (5 bases each). V lost 0 bases and J lost 2, with 12 bases in between. The germline V gene has CDR1 SGDLS and CDR2 YYNGEE. CDR3 size: 15 residues. CDR3 region: CASSVVGGPTYEQYF. Written as DNA, the CDR3 is TGTGCCAGCAGCGTAGTTGGGGGACCAACCTACGAGCAGTACTTC.

This clonotype has a count of ten or more. The chain has TRBV28 and TRBJ2-5; D uncertain. The CDR3 is 13 amino acids. The germline V and J ends were trimmed by 10 bases and 5 bases, with 17 bases remaining between them. Germline V lookup: CDR1 MDHEN, CDR2 SYDVKM. The CDR3 DNA reads as TGTGCCATCCAATGGGGTGGTGTTGAGACCCAGTACTTC. Protein: CAIQWGGVETQYF.

Comment on this clonotype: A much larger clone sits a single nucleotide away, making a read error possible. V gene TRBV11-2 combines with J gene TRBJ1-1, with D possibly TRBD1 on 5 matching bases. CDR3 length: 15 residues. The germline V gene encodes CDR1 SGHAT and CDR2 FQNNGV. Trimming took 1 base from V and 4 from J, leaving 13 bases between them. DNA for the CDR3: TGTGCCAGCAGCTTAGGGCCGGAGGGGAGCACTGAAGCTTTCTTT. Translated: CASSLGPEGSTEAFF.

This chain links TRBV19 with TRBJ2-1; 7 bases agree with TRBD2. J gave up 0 bases and V 3 bases, and 5 bases lay outside the gene matches. CDR3 length: 16 amino acids. Germline CDR1 is LNHDA and CDR2 is SQIVND (reference sequence). The CDR3 bases are TGTGCCAGTAGTATGAGCGGGATTAGCTCCTACAATGAGCAGTTCTTC. Translation gives CASSMSGISSYNEQFF.

This clonotype showed up just a few times. The V gene is TRBV4-1, the J gene TRBJ2-7, with 8 bases lining up with TRBD2. The CDR3 has 15 residues. Germline V lookup: CDR1 MGHRA, CDR2 YSYEKL. With V trimmed by 9 bases and J by 2 bases, 12 bases remained unmatched. The CDR3 loop is CASRPVRGGTYEQYF. The CDR3 nucleotides read TGCGCCAGTAGACCTGTCCGGGGGGGTACCTACGAGCAGTACTTC.

The sample holds many counts of this clonotype. The chain recombines TRBV30 with TRBJ2-5; D is ambiguous. The germline V and J ends were trimmed by 4 bases and 1 base, with 10 bases remaining between them. From germline, CDR1 is GTSNPN and CDR2 SVGIG (reference sequence). The CDR3 sequence is 13 residues long. In DNA form, the CDR3 reads TGTGCCTGGACAAATCAGCTCCAAGAGACCCAGTACTTC. This codes for CAWTNQLQETQYF. The full variable domain, completed using reference TRBV30 and TRBJ2-5, is SQTIHQWPATLVQPVGSPLSLECTVEGTSNPNLYWYRQAAGRGLQLLFYSVGIGQISSEVPQNLSASRPQDRQFILSSKKLLLSDSGFYLCAWTNQLQETQYFGPGTRLLVL.

This clonotype was seen repeatedly, ten times or more. This chain links TRBV6-2 or TRBV6-3 with TRBJ2-7; D tentatively fits TRBD1 or TRBD2 (5 bases each). CDR3 length equals 16 residues. V gave up 6 bases and J gave up 7 bases, with 25 bases separating them. Per germline, CDR1 MNHEY and CDR2 SVGEGT. The CDR3 loop is CASSYDPGRSIREQYF. The CDR3 DNA sequence: TGTGCCAGCAGCTACGACCCGGGACGGTCCATTAGGGAGCAGTACTTC.

At least ten counts were recorded for this clonotype. The rearrangement links TRBV28 to TRBJ2-1, with 12 nucleotides matching TRBD2. This CDR3 is 18 amino acids long. The germline gives CDR1 MDHEN, CDR2 SYDVKM. With V trimmed by 6 bases and J by 7 bases, 16 bases remained unmatched. CDR3 nucleotides: TGTGCCAGCAGACTTACTAGCGGGAGGCCCCATGTGATGAATGAGCAGTTCTTC. Its translation: CASRLTSGRPHVMNEQFF.

This clonotype was seen repeatedly, ten times or more. The V and J genes are TRBV28 and TRBJ1-5, with D possibly matching TRBD1 (6 bases). V lost 6 bases and J lost 2, with 17 bases in between. This CDR3 region has 16 residues. Germline CDR1 reads MDHEN; CDR2 reads SYDVKM. CDR3 amino acids: CASRLGTTSGNQPQHF. DNA of the CDR3: TGTGCCAGCAGACTGGGGACAACTTCGGGCAATCAGCCCCAGCATTTT. Filled out from reference TRBV28 and TRBJ1-5, the complete variable domain reads DVKVTQSSRYLVKRTGEKVFLECVQDMDHENMFWYRQDPGLGLRLIYFSYDVKMKEKGDIPEGYSVSREKKERFSLILESASTNQTSMYLCASRLGTTSGNQPQHFGDGTRLSIL.

The sample holds a few counts of this clonotype. The chain recombines TRBV19 with TRBJ2-7; TRBD2 matches 8 bases. Trimming cost V 8 bases and J 0 bases; bases outside gene matches: 9. The CDR3 totals 15 residues. Germline V CDR1 and CDR2: LNHDA, SQIVND (reference sequence). The CDR3 sequence: CASSRLAQSSYEQYF. The DNA for the CDR3 is TGTGCCAGTTCCCGACTAGCGCAGAGCTCCTACGAGCAGTACTTC.

The chain links TRBV7-3 to TRBJ2-2, with D possibly TRBD1 on 6 matching bases. Germline lookup yields CDR1 SGHTA and CDR2 FQGTGA. The V end lost 2 bases, the J end lost 2 bases, and 18 bases lay between the germline ends. The CDR3 length is 18 residues. CDR3 sequence reads: CASSLLGQLTTNTGELFF. DNA of the CDR3: TGTGCCAGCAGCTTATTAGGACAGCTAACTACTAACACCGGGGAGCTGTTTTTT.

This clonotype was counted a few times. This chain uses TRBV7-3 with TRBJ2-1; maybe TRBD2 (5 bases). From germline, CDR1 is SGHTA and CDR2 FQGTGA. CDR3 length: 16 residues. The V and J ends lost 5 bases and 4 bases respectively, with 18 bases between them. The CDR3 region is CASSPSGLLHYNEQFF. The CDR3 coding sequence is TGTGCCAGCAGCCCTTCCGGACTTCTGCATTACAATGAGCAGTTCTTC.

This clonotype was picked up one time. The gene calls are TRBV28 and TRBJ1-5; 8 bases map to TRBD1. Trimming took 5 bases from V and 6 from J; bases not matched to a gene: 6. CDR3 length: 14 residues. Per germline, CDR1 MDHEN and CDR2 SYDVKM. The CDR3 sequence is CASSARQGSQPQHF. The CDR3 nucleotides read TGTGCCAGCAGTGCCCGACAGGGGAGTCAGCCCCAGCATTTT.

The gene calls are TRBV11-1 and TRBJ2-2; 8 bases line up with TRBD1. Losses at the gene ends were 5 bases for V and 6 bases for J; bases not matched to a gene: 14. Germline V lookup: CDR1 SGHAT, CDR2 FQDESV (reference sequence). CDR3 size: 17 residues. CDR3 region: CASSRARFRTGSGELFF. In DNA form, the CDR3 reads TGTGCCAGCAGCCGAGCCAGGTTTCGGACAGGGTCCGGGGAGCTGTTTTTT.

This clonotype was detected many times. The V gene is TRBV6-2 or TRBV6-3, the J gene TRBJ2-1; D not resolved. The CDR3 loop spans 12 amino acids. The V and J ends lost 2 bases and 9 bases respectively, with 8 bases between them. Germline V CDR1 and CDR2: MNHEY, SVGEGT. CDR3 sequence: CASSYRWGEQFF. Here the CDR3 DNA reads TGTGCCAGCAGTTACCGGTGGGGTGAGCAGTTCTTC.

This clonotype was counted only a few times. CDR3: CASSPGQGYVETQYF. CDR3 nucleotide sequence: TGTGCCAGCAGCCCGGGACAGGGGTACGTTGAGACCCAGTACTTC. The chain is built from TRBV6-2 or TRBV6-3 and TRBJ2-5; 10 nucleotides match TRBD1. The trim removed 6 bases at V and 5 bases at J, leaving 9 bases unmatched. Germline lookup yields CDR1 MNHEY and CDR2 SVGEGT. The CDR3 has 15 amino acids.

This sequence joins TRBV11-2 and TRBJ2-1; D perhaps matches TRBD2 (5 bases). The CDR3 runs to 15 residues. Trimming left V 1 base short and J 9 bases short, with 16 bases between. Germline CDR1 reads SGHAT; CDR2 reads FQNNGV. The CDR3 sequence: CASSLAESGFVEQFF. The CDR3 nucleotides read TGTGCCAGCAGCTTAGCAGAATCGGGATTCGTTGAGCAGTTCTTC.

This clonotype was counted many times. J is TRBJ1-4 and V is TRBV2; 7 positions agree with TRBD1. There are 17 residues in the CDR3. Looked up from germline, CDR1 is SNHLY and CDR2 is FYNNEI. J gave up 8 bases and V 3 bases, and 15 bases lay outside the gene matches. The CDR3 nucleotides are TGTGCCAGCAGTGAGACCCCCCCTCGGGCAGGGGGGGAAAAACTGTTTTTT. Its protein is CASSETPPRAGGEKLFF.

J is TRBJ2-1 and V is TRBV28; D is perhaps TRBD2 (5 bases). V shed 8 bases and J shed 7 bases, with 12 bases lying between them. The germline CDR1 and CDR2 sequences are MDHEN and SYDVKM. This CDR3 contains 12 residues. The CDR3 bases are TGTGCCAGCTTCTCGGGATTAAATGAGCAGTTCTTC. Protein product: CASFSGLNEQFF.

This sequence joins TRBV4-3 and TRBJ2-4; 8 nucleotides align to TRBD2. The CDR3 consists of 19 residues. Germline V gives CDR1 LGHNA, CDR2 YSLEER. V was clipped by 1 base and J by 4 bases; unmatched bases: 15. CDR3 amino acids: CASSQVFGGLAGLKNIQYF. CDR3 DNA: TGCGCCAGCAGCCAAGTCTTCGGGGGGCTAGCGGGTTTAAAAAACATTCAGTACTTC.

This clonotype was recorded at least ten times. The J gene is TRBJ1-2, the V gene TRBV7-8; 9 nucleotides line up with TRBD1. This CDR3 spans 15 amino acids. Germline trimming cut 2 bases from V and 6 bases from J; bases unmatched to any gene: 7. Looked up from germline, CDR1 is SGHVS and CDR2 is FQNEAQ. CDR3 coding DNA: TGTGCCAGCAGCTTAACCGGGACAGGGCAAAATGGCTACACCTTC. Encoded protein: CASSLTGTGQNGYTF.

This clonotype was counted many times. This chain connects TRBV5-1 to TRBJ1-1, with a possible D match to TRBD1 (5 bases). Germline-derived CDR1 and CDR2 are SGHRS and YFSETQ. The CDR3 contains 16 residues. V gave up 5 bases and J gave up 0 bases, with 17 bases separating them. CDR3 bases: TGCGCCAGCAGGGTCAGACCCCAGGGAATGAACACTGAAGCTTTCTTT. Residues: CASRVRPQGMNTEAFF.

The rearrangement links TRBV5-1 to TRBJ2-4, with a tentative D call TRBD1 (5 bases). There are 15 residues in the CDR3. V was cut by 4 bases and J by 1 base, with 12 bases left in between. Germline CDR1 reads SGHRS; CDR2 reads YFSETQ. CDR3 amino acids: CASSPSGRAKNIQYF. The CDR3 bases are TGCGCCAGCAGCCCCTCAGGGCGCGCCAAAAACATTCAGTACTTC.

There are a few counts of this clonotype. The V call is TRBV9, the J call TRBJ1-5; D unresolved. Germline values: CDR1 SGDLS, CDR2 YYNGEE. This CDR3 comprises 15 residues. V lost 0 bases to trimming and J lost 2 bases, with 9 bases between them. As DNA, the CDR3 is TGTGCCAGCAGCGTAGCAGCTGTCGGCAATCAGCCCCAGCATTTT. Translating it yields CASSVAAVGNQPQHF.

This clonotype was counted a few times. The J gene is TRBJ2-3, the V gene TRBV9, with D possibly matching TRBD1 (6 bases). Trimming removed 3 bases at V and 4 bases at J, with 18 bases between. The length of the CDR3 is 16 residues. Germline V gene lookup returns CDR1 SGDLS and CDR2 YYNGEE. This chain's CDR3 is CASSALDSWGPDTQYF. The CDR3 nucleotides are TGTGCCAGCAGCGCCTTGGACAGTTGGGGTCCAGATACGCAGTATTTT.

This clonotype has ten or more counts. The J gene is TRBJ2-7, the V gene TRBV6-1; D remains ambiguous. V was pared by 7 bases and J by 2 bases, with 12 bases between. Germline values: CDR1 MNHNS, CDR2 SASEGT. This CDR3 has 13 residues. DNA for the CDR3: TGTGCCAGCACTCTCTTCTCGGCCTACGAGCAGTACTTC. As protein: CASTLFSAYEQYF.